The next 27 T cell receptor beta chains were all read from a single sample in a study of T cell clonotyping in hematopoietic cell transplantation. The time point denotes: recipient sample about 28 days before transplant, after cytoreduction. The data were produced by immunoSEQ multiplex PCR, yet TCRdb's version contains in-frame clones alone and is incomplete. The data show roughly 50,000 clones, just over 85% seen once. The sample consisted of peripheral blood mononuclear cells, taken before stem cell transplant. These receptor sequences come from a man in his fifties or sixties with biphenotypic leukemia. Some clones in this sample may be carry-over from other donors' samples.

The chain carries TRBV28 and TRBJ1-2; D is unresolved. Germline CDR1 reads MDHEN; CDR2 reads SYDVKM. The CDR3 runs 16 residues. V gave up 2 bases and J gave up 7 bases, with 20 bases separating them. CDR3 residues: CASSLIVWPTEGGYTF. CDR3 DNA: TGTGCCAGCAGTTTAATCGTCTGGCCAACCGAGGGTGGCTACACCTTC.

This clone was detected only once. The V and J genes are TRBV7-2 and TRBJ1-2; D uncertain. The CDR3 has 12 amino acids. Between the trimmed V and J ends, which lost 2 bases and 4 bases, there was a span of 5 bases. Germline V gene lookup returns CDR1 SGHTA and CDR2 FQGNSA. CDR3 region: CASSLFSYGYTF. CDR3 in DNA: TGTGCCAGCAGCTTATTTTCCTATGGCTACACCTTC.

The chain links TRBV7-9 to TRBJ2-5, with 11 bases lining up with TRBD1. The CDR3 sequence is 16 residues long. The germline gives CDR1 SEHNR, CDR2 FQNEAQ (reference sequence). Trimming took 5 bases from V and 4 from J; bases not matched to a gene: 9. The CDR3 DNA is TGTGCCAGCAGCCTCGGAGCCGGGACAGGGGGAGAGACCCAGTACTTC. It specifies CASSLGAGTGGETQYF.

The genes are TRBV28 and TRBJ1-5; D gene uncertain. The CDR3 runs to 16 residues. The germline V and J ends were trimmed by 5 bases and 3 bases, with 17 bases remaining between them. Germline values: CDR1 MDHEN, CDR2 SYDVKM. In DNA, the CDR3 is TGTGCCAGCAGTCCCCAACGGGGTGGGATCAATCAGCCCCAGCATTTT. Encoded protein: CASSPQRGGINQPQHF.

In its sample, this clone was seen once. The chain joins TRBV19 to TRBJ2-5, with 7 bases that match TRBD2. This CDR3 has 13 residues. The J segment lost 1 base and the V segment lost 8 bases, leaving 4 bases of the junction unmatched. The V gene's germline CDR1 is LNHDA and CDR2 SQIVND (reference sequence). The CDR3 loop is CASSSGGQETQYF. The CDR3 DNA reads TGTGCCAGTTCTAGCGGAGGCCAAGAGACCCAGTACTTC.

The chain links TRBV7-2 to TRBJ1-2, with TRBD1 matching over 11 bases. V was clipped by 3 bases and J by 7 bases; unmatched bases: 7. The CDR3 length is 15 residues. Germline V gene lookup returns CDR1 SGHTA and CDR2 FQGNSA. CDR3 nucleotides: TGTGCCAGCAGCTTCGGGACAGGGGGAGTTGGTGGCTACACCTTC. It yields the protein CASSFGTGGVGGYTF.

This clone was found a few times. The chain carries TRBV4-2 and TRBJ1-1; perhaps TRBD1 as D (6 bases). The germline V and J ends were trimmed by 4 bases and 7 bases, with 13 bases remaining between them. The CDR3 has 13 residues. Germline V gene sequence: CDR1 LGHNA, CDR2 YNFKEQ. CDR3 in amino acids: CASSRSRDIEAFF. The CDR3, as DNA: TGTGCCAGCAGCCGCAGCCGGGACATTGAAGCTTTCTTT.

The CDR3 DNA sequence: TGTGCCAGAAAAGACGGGGGGGCCTATGGCTACACCTTC. Translating gives CARKDGGAYGYTF. The chain carries TRBV2 and TRBJ1-2; TRBD1 is a possible D gene (6 bases). Per the germline V gene, CDR1 is SNHLY and CDR2 is FYNNEI. The V gene lost 9 bases and the J gene lost 4 bases, with 15 bases spanning the gap. CDR3 length: 13 residues.

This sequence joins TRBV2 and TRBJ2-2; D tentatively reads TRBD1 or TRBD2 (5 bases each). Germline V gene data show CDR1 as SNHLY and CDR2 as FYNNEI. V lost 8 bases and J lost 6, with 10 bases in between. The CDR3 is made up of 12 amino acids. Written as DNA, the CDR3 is TGTGCCAGCGGGGACCGGCCCGGGGAGCTGTTTTTT. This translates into CASGDRPGELFF.

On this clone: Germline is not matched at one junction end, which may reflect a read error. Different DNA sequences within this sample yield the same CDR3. The CDR3: CASSQETGLGYEQYF. The CDR3 bases are TGCGCCAGCAGCCAAGAAACAGGACTAGGCTACGAGCAATACTTC. The rearrangement uses TRBV4-1 and TRBJ2-7; 7 positions agree with TRBD2. The CDR3 sequence is 15 residues long. The germline V gene has CDR1 MGHRA and CDR2 YSYEKL.

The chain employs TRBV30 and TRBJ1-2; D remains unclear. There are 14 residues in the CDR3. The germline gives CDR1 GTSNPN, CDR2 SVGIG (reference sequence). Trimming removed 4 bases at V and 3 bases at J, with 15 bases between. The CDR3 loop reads CAWNGGSQDYGYTF. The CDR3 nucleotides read TGTGCCTGGAATGGTGGCAGCCAGGACTATGGCTACACCTTC. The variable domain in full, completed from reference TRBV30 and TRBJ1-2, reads SQTIHQWPATLVQPVGSPLSLECTVEGTSNPNLYWYRQAAGRGLQLLFYSVGIGQISSEVPQNLSASRPQDRQFILSSKKLLLSDSGFYLCAWNGGSQDYGYTFGSGTRLTVV.

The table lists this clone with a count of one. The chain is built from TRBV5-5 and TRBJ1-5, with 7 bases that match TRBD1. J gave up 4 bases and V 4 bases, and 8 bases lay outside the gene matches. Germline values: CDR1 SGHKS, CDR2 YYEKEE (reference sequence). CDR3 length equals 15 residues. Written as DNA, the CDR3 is TGTGCCAGCAGCGCCTCGACAGGGACAAATCAGCCCCAGCATTTT. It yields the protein CASSASTGTNQPQHF.

The CDR3 reads CASSPGLAGVGTTGELFF. Here the CDR3 DNA reads TGTGCCAGCTCACCGGGACTAGCGGGAGTAGGGACCACCGGGGAGCTGTTTTTT. The rearrangement links TRBV18 to TRBJ2-2; the match to TRBD2 covers 14 bases. Germline values: CDR1 KGHSH, CDR2 LQKENI. CDR3 length: 18 residues. With 3 bases clipped from V and 4 bases from J, the junction kept 7 bases outside the gene matches.

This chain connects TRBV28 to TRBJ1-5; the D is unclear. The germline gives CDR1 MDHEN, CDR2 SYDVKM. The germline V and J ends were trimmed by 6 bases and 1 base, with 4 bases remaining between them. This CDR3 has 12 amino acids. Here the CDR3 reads CASRESNQPQHF. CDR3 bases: TGTGCCAGCAGGGAAAGCAATCAGCCCCAGCATTTT.

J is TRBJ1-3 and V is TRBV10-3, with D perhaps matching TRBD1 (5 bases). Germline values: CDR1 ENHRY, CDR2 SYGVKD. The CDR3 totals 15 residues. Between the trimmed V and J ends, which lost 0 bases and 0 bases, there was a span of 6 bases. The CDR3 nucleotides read TGTGCCATCAGTGAGTCCGGGGGCTCTGGAAACACCATATATTTT. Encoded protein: CAISESGGSGNTIYF.

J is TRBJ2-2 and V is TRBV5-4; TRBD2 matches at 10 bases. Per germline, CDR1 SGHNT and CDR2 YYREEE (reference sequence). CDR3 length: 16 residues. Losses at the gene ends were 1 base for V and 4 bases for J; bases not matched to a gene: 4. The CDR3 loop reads CASSLLVAGGTGELFF. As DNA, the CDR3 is TGTGCCAGCAGCTTGTTAGTAGCGGGAGGCACCGGGGAGCTGTTTTTT.

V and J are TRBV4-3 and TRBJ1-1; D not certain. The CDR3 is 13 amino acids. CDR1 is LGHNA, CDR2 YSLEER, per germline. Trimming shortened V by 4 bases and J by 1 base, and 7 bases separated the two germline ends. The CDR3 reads CASSRLGNTEAFF. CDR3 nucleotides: TGCGCCAGCAGCCGCCTCGGGAACACTGAAGCTTTCTTT.

In DNA form, the CDR3 reads TGTGCCAGCCTCCAGTTCCCGGGACAGGTGAGCCGTGGGACTGAAGCTTTCTTT. It yields the protein CASLQFPGQVSRGTEAFF. This chain links TRBV28 with TRBJ1-1; 8 bases are a match to TRBD1. Germline V gene data show CDR1 as MDHEN and CDR2 as SYDVKM. This CDR3 spans 18 amino acids. J gave up 5 bases and V 8 bases, and 22 bases lay outside the gene matches.

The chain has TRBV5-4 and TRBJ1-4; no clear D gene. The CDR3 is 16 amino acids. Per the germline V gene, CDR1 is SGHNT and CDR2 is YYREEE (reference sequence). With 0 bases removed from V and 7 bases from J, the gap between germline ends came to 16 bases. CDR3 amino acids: CASSLAPPATGEKLFF. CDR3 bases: TGTGCCAGCAGCTTGGCCCCCCCAGCGACGGGTGAAAAACTGTTTTTT.

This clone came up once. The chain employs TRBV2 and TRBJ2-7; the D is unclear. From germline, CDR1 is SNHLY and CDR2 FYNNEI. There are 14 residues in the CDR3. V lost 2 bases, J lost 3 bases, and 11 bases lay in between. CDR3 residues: CASSELQAYYEQYF. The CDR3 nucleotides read TGTGCCAGCAGTGAACTCCAGGCTTACTACGAGCAGTACTTC. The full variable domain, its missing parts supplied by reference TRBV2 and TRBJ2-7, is EPEVTQTPSHQVTQMGQEVILRCVPISNHLYFYWYRQILGQKVEFLVSFYNNEISEKSEIFDDQFSVERPDGSNFTLKIRSTKLEDSAMYFCASSELQAYYEQYFGPGTRLTVT.

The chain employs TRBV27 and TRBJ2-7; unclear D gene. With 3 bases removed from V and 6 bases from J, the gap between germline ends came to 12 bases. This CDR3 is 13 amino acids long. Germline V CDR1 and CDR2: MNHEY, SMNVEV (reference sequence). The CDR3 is CASSLTTLGEQYF. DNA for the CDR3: TGTGCCAGCAGTTTGACCACACTTGGCGAGCAGTACTTC.

The CDR3 region has the DNA TGTGCCAGCAGCCCGGCTAGGCCCGCTAACTATGGCTACACCTTC. Protein product: CASSPARPANYGYTF. The chain recombines TRBV7-6 with TRBJ1-2; no reliable D call. From germline, CDR1 is SGHVS and CDR2 FNYEAQ. The CDR3 spans 15 residues. Trimming cost V 5 bases and J 0 bases, with 13 bases left between them.

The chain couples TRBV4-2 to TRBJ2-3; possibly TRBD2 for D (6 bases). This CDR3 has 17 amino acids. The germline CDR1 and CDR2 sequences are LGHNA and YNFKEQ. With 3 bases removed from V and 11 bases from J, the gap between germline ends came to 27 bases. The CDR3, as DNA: TGTGCCAGCAGCCAGTCGTACGGGAGTCAAACCCCGGGCGAGCAGTATTTT. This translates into CASSQSYGSQTPGEQYF.

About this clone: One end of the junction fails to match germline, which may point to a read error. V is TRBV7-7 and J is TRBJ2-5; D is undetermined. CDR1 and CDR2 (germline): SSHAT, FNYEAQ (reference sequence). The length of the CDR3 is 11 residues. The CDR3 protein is CASSIKETQYF. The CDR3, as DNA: TGTGCTAGCAGTATCAAAGAGACCCAGTACTTC.

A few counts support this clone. The CDR3 DNA sequence: TGTGCCAGCAGTCTCGGGACGGAGAAGAACACTGAAGCTTTCTTT. Residues: CASSLGTEKNTEAFF. J is TRBJ1-1 and V is TRBV6-1; maybe TRBD1 (5 bases). The CDR3 is made up of 15 amino acids. Deletions cut 5 bases from V and 1 base from J, with 14 bases between. Looked up from germline, CDR1 is MNHNS and CDR2 is SASEGT.

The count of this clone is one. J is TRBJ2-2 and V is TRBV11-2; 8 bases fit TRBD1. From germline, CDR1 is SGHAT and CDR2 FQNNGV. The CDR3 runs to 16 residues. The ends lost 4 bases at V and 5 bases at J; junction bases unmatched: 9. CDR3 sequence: CASSSEGQVITGELFF. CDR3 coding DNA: TGTGCCAGCAGCTCAGAGGGACAGGTTATAACCGGGGAGCTGTTTTTT. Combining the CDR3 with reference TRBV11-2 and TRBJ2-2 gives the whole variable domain EAGVAQSPRYKIIEKRQSVAFWCNPISGHATLYWYQQILGQGPKLLIQFQNNGVVDDSQLPKDRFSAERLKGVDSTLKIQPAKLEDSAVYLCASSSEGQVITGELFFGEGSRLTVL.

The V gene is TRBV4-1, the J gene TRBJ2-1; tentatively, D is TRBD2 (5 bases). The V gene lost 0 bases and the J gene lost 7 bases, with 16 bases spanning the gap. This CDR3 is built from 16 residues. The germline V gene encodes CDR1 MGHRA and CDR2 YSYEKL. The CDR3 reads CASSQDSGLLGNEQFF. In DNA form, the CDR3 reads TGCGCCAGCAGCCAAGATTCAGGACTCCTTGGGAATGAGCAGTTCTTC.